Presented here are 29 T cell receptor beta chains from one specimen sequenced in a study of T cell responses to AZD1222 COVID-19 vaccine. Sequencing used immunoSEQ multiplex PCR; TCRdb keeps in-frame clones, though not all of them. This table has about 150,000 clones, roughly nine tenths appearing once. This specimen consisted of peripheral blood, obtained on day 0 of MenACWY control vaccination. All receptors come from an adult in good health.

The rearrangement joins TRBV7-2 to TRBJ2-7, with D unresolved. The germline gives CDR1 SGHTA, CDR2 FQGNSA. CDR3 length: 12 amino acids. Deletions cut 3 bases from V and 2 bases from J, with 5 bases between. The DNA for the CDR3 is TGTGCCAGCAGCTTTAGCCCCTACGAGCAGTACTTC. Amino acids: CASSFSPYEQYF.

The chain links TRBV7-9 to TRBJ2-7, with 8 bases identical to TRBD1. CDR1 and CDR2 from the germline V gene are SEHNR and FQNEAQ (reference sequence). The CDR3 is 15 amino acids. V lost 5 bases to trimming and J lost 7 bases; unmatched junction nucleotides: 13. CDR3 in DNA: TGTGCCAGCAGCCCCGACAGGGGATTGATATTGGAGCAGTACTTC. Amino acid sequence: CASSPDRGLILEQYF.

This chain links TRBV28 with TRBJ1-1, with 7 positions matching TRBD1. CDR1 MDHEN and CDR2 SYDVKM come from the germline V gene. This CDR3 is 17 amino acids long. The V segment lost 3 bases and the J segment 0 bases; nucleotides outside the gene matches: 10. CDR3 region: CASSLPPPTGMNTEAFF. In DNA form, the CDR3 reads TGTGCCAGCAGTTTGCCTCCCCCGACAGGGATGAACACTGAAGCTTTCTTT.

CDR3 bases: TGTGCCAGCAGTTACCCCCGGGGGGGGACAGGGAGAGAGACCCAGTACTTC. This gives the protein CASSYPRGGTGRETQYF. The V call is TRBV6-2 or TRBV6-3, the J call TRBJ2-5; D is perhaps TRBD1 (9 bases). The germline V gene has CDR1 MNHEY and CDR2 SVGEGT. The CDR3 sequence is 17 residues long. V lost 2 bases and J 4 bases, leaving 20 bases between the germline ends.

The rearrangement joins TRBV4-1 to TRBJ1-1; no reliable D call. Germline assignment: CDR1 MGHRA and CDR2 YSYEKL. V gave up 1 base and J gave up 2 bases, with 11 bases separating them. CDR3 length equals 15 residues. In DNA form, the CDR3 reads TGCGCCAGCAGCCAAGGGCCCGCCGACAACACTGAAGCTTTCTTT. It yields the protein CASSQGPADNTEAFF.

The genes are TRBV7-2 and TRBJ2-7; 11 nucleotides line up with TRBD2. The CDR3 covers 16 residues. The V segment lost 3 bases and the J segment 4 bases; nucleotides outside the gene matches: 8. CDR1 is SGHTA, CDR2 FQGNSA, per germline. CDR3 bases: TGTGCCAGCAGCTTGGACGGGACTAGCGGAGGGTACGAGCAGTACTTC. Protein product: CASSLDGTSGGYEQYF. The complete variable domain, with remaining parts taken from reference TRBV7-2 and TRBJ2-7, reads GAGVSQSPSNKVTEKGKDVELRCDPISGHTALYWYRQSLGQGLEFLIYFQGNSAPDKSGLPSDRFSAERTGGSVSTLTIQRTQQEDSAVYLCASSLDGTSGGYEQYFGPGTRLTVT.

This sequence joins TRBV6-2 or TRBV6-3 and TRBJ1-1; a weak D match, TRBD1 (5 bases). This CDR3 is 14 amino acids long. Trimming pared 6 bases from V and 1 base from J, leaving 12 bases between. Germline V lookup: CDR1 MNHEY, CDR2 SVGEGT. CDR3: CASSRGLRNTEAFF. The CDR3 DNA follows: TGTGCCAGCAGCCGGGGACTCCGGAACACTGAAGCTTTCTTT.

The rearrangement uses TRBV5-6 and TRBJ1-1; 9 positions agree with TRBD1. The CDR3 loop spans 15 amino acids. The V segment lost 4 bases and the J segment 6 bases; nucleotides outside the gene matches: 10. In germline, CDR1 is SGHDT, CDR2 YYEEEE. The CDR3 nucleotides are TGTGCCAGCAGCCCGGCGGGACAGGGAGGTCCTGAAGCTTTCTTT. Translated: CASSPAGQGGPEAFF.

This clone was seen only a few times. This chain uses TRBV5-6 with TRBJ1-5; tentatively, D is TRBD1 (6 bases). The CDR3 runs 15 residues. The germline V gene has CDR1 SGHDT and CDR2 YYEEEE. V was cut by 4 bases and J by 4 bases, with 15 bases left in between. The CDR3, as DNA: TGTGCCAGCAGCACCCATAGGGGGGCTAATCAGCCCCAGCATTTT. Residues: CASSTHRGANQPQHF.

This chain uses TRBV27 with TRBJ1-1; 7 bases fit TRBD1. Germline CDR1 MNHEY, CDR2 SMNVEV (reference sequence). With 6 bases clipped from V and 1 base from J, the junction kept 5 bases outside the gene matches. The CDR3 loop spans 14 amino acids. In DNA, the CDR3 is TGTGCCAGCAGCTTAGGGGGCTCGAACACTGAAGCTTTCTTT. Translation gives CASSLGGSNTEAFF.

This chain uses TRBV7-9 with TRBJ1-5; D possibly corresponds to TRBD1 (5 bases). This CDR3 spans 13 amino acids. Germline CDR1 and CDR2: SEHNR and FQNEAQ (reference sequence). Trimming removed 1 base from V and 7 bases from J, with 8 bases in between. CDR3 DNA sequence: TGTGCCAGCAGCTTAGAAAGGGGCCAGCCCCAGCATTTT. Its translation is CASSLERGQPQHF.

The genes are TRBV2 and TRBJ1-5, with a weak D call TRBD1 (6 bases). CDR1 is SNHLY, CDR2 FYNNEI, per germline. Trimming stripped 5 bases from V and 0 bases from J, with 14 bases between. The CDR3 is 16 residues long. CDR3 loop: CASSQRGGYSNQPQHF. CDR3 DNA: TGTGCCAGCAGTCAAAGAGGGGGGTATAGCAATCAGCCCCAGCATTTT. Full variable domain (outside the CDR3, taken from reference TRBV2 and TRBJ1-5): EPEVTQTPSHQVTQMGQEVILRCVPISNHLYFYWYRQILGQKVEFLVSFYNNEISEKSEIFDDQFSVERPDGSNFTLKIRSTKLEDSAMYFCASSQRGGYSNQPQHFGDGTRLSIL.

The chain carries TRBV5-1 and TRBJ2-1; tentative D call: TRBD2 (5 bases). The CDR3 loop spans 14 amino acids. The V gene lost 0 bases and the J gene lost 6 bases, with 10 bases spanning the gap. Germline CDR1 is SGHRS and CDR2 is YFSETQ. The CDR3: CASSLAGGVNEQFF. The CDR3 DNA follows: TGCGCCAGCAGCTTGGCCGGAGGAGTCAATGAGCAGTTCTTC.

This rearrangement joins TRBV11-2 to TRBJ2-3; D ambiguous. Germline assignment: CDR1 SGHAT and CDR2 FQNNGV. Trimming removed 3 bases from V and 0 bases from J, with 10 bases in between. The CDR3 has 15 amino acids. CDR3 in amino acids: CASSFRPDSTDTQYF. CDR3 DNA sequence: TGTGCCAGCAGCTTTCGTCCAGACAGCACAGATACGCAGTATTTT.

This chain joins TRBV2 and TRBJ2-3; 9 bases align to TRBD2. This CDR3 is built from 18 residues. Germline V lookup: CDR1 SNHLY, CDR2 FYNNEI. The V and J ends lost 6 bases and 6 bases, in that order; junction bases with no gene match: 19. The DNA of the CDR3 is TGTGCCAGCAGGCCAACCCCGGGACTAGCTGAGGGATGGGATACGCAGTATTTT. It codes for CASRPTPGLAEGWDTQYF.

The genes are TRBV9 and TRBJ1-1, with unresolved D. Germline loops: CDR1 SGDLS, CDR2 YYNGEE. CDR3 length equals 13 residues. With 6 bases removed from V and 0 bases from J, the gap between germline ends came to 9 bases. The CDR3 DNA is TGTGCCAGCACCGCGGCGCTGAACACTGAAGCTTTCTTT. It encodes CASTAALNTEAFF. Filled out from reference TRBV9 and TRBJ1-1, the complete variable domain reads DSGVTQTPKHLITATGQRVTLRCSPRSGDLSVYWYQQSLDQGLQFLIQYYNGEERAKGNILERFSAQQFPDLHSELNLSSLELGDSALYFCASTAALNTEAFFGQGTRLTVV.

This clone was counted a few times. The chain couples TRBV6-5 to TRBJ1-3; 8 bases are shared with TRBD1. Germline assignment: CDR1 MNHEY and CDR2 SVGAGI. The CDR3 is 16 residues long. J lost 3 bases, V lost 2 bases, and 6 bases had no gene match. The CDR3 region is CASSYGGQGFGNTIYF. DNA of the CDR3: TGTGCCAGCAGTTACGGAGGACAGGGCTTTGGAAACACCATATATTTT.

The chain has TRBV5-1 and TRBJ2-7, with 11 bases fitting TRBD2. This CDR3 spans 14 amino acids. Looked up from germline, CDR1 is SGHRS and CDR2 is YFSETQ. Losses at the gene ends were 4 bases for V and 3 bases for J; bases not matched to a gene: 3. CDR3 amino acids: CASSGGTSGYEQYF. Written as DNA, the CDR3 is TGCGCCAGCAGCGGCGGGACTAGCGGCTACGAGCAGTACTTC.

The chain carries TRBV14 and TRBJ1-4; 7 nucleotides line up with TRBD1. The J segment lost 4 bases and the V segment lost 3 bases, leaving 11 bases of the junction unmatched. This CDR3 comprises 17 residues. Germline V gene lookup returns CDR1 SGHDN and CDR2 FVKESK. The CDR3: CASSHLRGGQINEKLFF. CDR3 sequence (DNA): TGTGCCAGCAGCCACCTACGCGGGGGACAGATTAATGAAAAACTGTTTTTT.

The rearrangement links TRBV7-3 to TRBJ2-7, with 10 bases that match TRBD1. Trimming at V came to 4 bases and at J to 2 bases, leaving 5 bases not matched to a gene. Germline assignment: CDR1 SGHTA and CDR2 FQGTGA. The CDR3 is made up of 15 amino acids. CDR3 DNA: TGTGCCAGCAGCTCGACAGGGGGCATAGCCTACGAGCAGTACTTC. Translating gives CASSSTGGIAYEQYF.

This chain connects TRBV11-2 to TRBJ2-2, with 8 bases that match TRBD1. V gave up 3 bases and J gave up 1 base; unmatched junction bases: 10. This CDR3 contains 18 residues. Per germline, CDR1 SGHAT and CDR2 FQNNGV. CDR3 sequence reads: CASSFRTSGQGNTGELFF. The CDR3 nucleotides are TGTGCCAGCAGCTTTAGGACCAGTGGACAGGGGAACACCGGGGAGCTGTTTTTT.

The V gene is TRBV18, the J gene TRBJ1-1; D may be TRBD1 (5 bases). The V gene lost 5 bases and the J gene lost 9 bases, with 16 bases spanning the gap. Germline V gives CDR1 KGHSH, CDR2 LQKENI. The CDR3 extends over 13 amino acids. CDR3 residues: CASSGDGLNKAFF. The CDR3 coding sequence is TGTGCCAGCTCAGGGGACGGATTAAACAAAGCTTTCTTT.

This chain links TRBV27 with TRBJ1-1; perhaps TRBD1 as D (5 bases). The CDR3 runs 14 residues. V lost 8 bases and J lost 0, with 13 bases in between. Per germline, CDR1 MNHEY and CDR2 SMNVEV (reference sequence). CDR3 nucleotides: TGTGCCAGCCAAACCGGGACGGTGAACACTGAAGCTTTCTTT. Its translation is CASQTGTVNTEAFF.

The chain has TRBV29-1 and TRBJ1-1; D ambiguous. The CDR3 contains 13 residues. CDR1 is SQVTM and CDR2 is ANQGSEA in the germline V gene. Trimming removed 1 base from V and 1 base from J, with 7 bases in between. CDR3 sequence (DNA): TGCAGCGTTGAAGTACAGCCGAACACTGAAGCTTTCTTT. It codes for CSVEVQPNTEAFF.

The V and J genes are TRBV7-2 and TRBJ1-5; D perhaps matches TRBD1 (6 bases). Germline V gene data show CDR1 as SGHTA and CDR2 as FQGNSA. V shed 5 bases and J shed 3 bases, with 14 bases lying between them. The CDR3 is 15 amino acids. The CDR3 nucleotides are TGTGCCAGCAGCCCGACGCAGGGGACCAATCAGCCCCAGCATTTT. It specifies CASSPTQGTNQPQHF.

The chain carries TRBV28 and TRBJ2-2, with D perhaps matching TRBD2 (6 bases). V lost 6 bases to trimming and J lost 3 bases, with 14 bases between them. The CDR3 covers 15 residues. Looked up from germline, CDR1 is MDHEN and CDR2 is SYDVKM. This CDR3 is CASSPAGLDTGELFF. The CDR3 DNA is TGTGCCAGCAGCCCCGCGGGGCTCGACACCGGGGAGCTGTTTTTT.

The chain combines TRBV5-1 with TRBJ2-7; 7 nucleotides match TRBD1. Germline values: CDR1 SGHRS, CDR2 YFSETQ. The CDR3 length is 14 residues. V was pared by 0 bases and J by 3 bases, with 3 bases of the junction left unmatched. The CDR3 loop is CASSLGGGSYEQYF. In DNA, the CDR3 is TGCGCCAGCAGCTTGGGAGGGGGCAGCTACGAGCAGTACTTC. The variable domain in full, with the rest retrieved from reference TRBV5-1 and TRBJ2-7, is KAGVTQTPRYLIKTRGQQVTLSCSPISGHRSVSWYQQTPGQGLQFLFEYFSETQRNKGNFPGRFSGRQFSNSRSEMNVSTLELGDSALYLCASSLGGGSYEQYFGPGTRLTVT.

The chain carries TRBV18 and TRBJ1-2, with D tentatively TRBD1 (6 bases). CDR1 is KGHSH, CDR2 LQKENI, per germline. This CDR3 is 16 amino acids long. Trimming stripped 2 bases from V and 8 bases from J, with 21 bases between. The CDR3 sequence: CASSPGGTTTKRGYTF. CDR3 in DNA: TGTGCCAGCTCACCAGGGGGGACAACAACAAAGAGGGGCTACACCTTC.

The chain recombines TRBV9 with TRBJ1-2; D is undetermined. The CDR3 contains 14 residues. Between the trimmed V and J ends, which lost 0 bases and 10 bases, there was a span of 16 bases. CDR1 and CDR2 from the germline V gene are SGDLS and YYNGEE. The CDR3 DNA reads TGTGCCAGCAGCGTAGCTACGGCAGGCTTGGCCTACACCTTC. Residues: CASSVATAGLAYTF. The full variable domain, in which reference TRBV9 and TRBJ1-2 provide the parts outside the CDR3, is DSGVTQTPKHLITATGQRVTLRCSPRSGDLSVYWYQQSLDQGLQFLIQYYNGEERAKGNILERFSAQQFPDLHSELNLSSLELGDSALYFCASSVATAGLAYTFGSGTRLTVV.